This paragraph reports one T cell receptor beta chain. This CDR3 spans 15 amino acids. CDR1 and CDR2 from the germline V gene are SGHTA and FQGNSA. V shed 2 bases, J shed 1 base, and the junction held 3 bases outside the gene matches. This specimen comes from a study of blood T cell repertoires in COVID-19. On the study more broadly: Specimens from acute and convalescent COVID-19 originated in the United States, Italy and Spain. Sources were T cells, B-cell-depleted T cells, or PBMCs; the material itself was cDNA or gDNA.

Assay used: immunoSEQ multiplex PCR; TCRdb lists only in-frame clones, some missing. The data show roughly 250,000 clones, roughly 88% seen once. The chain has TRBV7-2 and TRBJ2-5, with 8 bases fitting TRBD2. The specimen sequenced was peripheral blood. The TCR comes from a woman aged 40-49 years who had recovered from COVID-19. This chain's CDR3 is CASSLLAGTQETQYF. DNA of the CDR3: TGTGCCAGCAGCTTATTAGCGGGAACCCAAGAGACCCAGTACTTC.